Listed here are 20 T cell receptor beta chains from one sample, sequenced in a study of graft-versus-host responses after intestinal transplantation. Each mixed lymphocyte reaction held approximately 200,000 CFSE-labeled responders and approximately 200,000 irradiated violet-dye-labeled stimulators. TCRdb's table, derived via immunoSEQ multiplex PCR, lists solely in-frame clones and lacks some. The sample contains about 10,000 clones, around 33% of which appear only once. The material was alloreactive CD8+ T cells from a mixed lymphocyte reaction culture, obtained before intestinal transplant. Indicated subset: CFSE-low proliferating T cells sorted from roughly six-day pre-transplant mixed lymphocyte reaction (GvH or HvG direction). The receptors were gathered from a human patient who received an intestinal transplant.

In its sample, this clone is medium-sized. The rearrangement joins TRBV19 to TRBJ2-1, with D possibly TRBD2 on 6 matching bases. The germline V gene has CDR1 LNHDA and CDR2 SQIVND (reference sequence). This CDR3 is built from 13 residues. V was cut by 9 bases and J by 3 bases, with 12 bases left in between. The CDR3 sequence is CASRLVGYNEQFF. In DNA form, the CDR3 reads TGTGCCAGCCGACTAGTCGGCTACAATGAGCAGTTCTTC.

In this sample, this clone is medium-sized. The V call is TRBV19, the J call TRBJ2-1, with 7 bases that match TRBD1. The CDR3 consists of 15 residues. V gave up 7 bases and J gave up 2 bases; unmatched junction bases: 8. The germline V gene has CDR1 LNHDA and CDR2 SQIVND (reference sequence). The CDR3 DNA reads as TGTGCCAGTACTCCCCAGGGGGTGACCTACAATGAGCAGTTCTTC. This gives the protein CASTPQGVTYNEQFF.

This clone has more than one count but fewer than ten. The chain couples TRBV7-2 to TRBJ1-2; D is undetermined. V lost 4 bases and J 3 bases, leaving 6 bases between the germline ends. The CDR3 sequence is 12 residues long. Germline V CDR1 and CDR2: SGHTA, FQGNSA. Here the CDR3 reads CASSSRYYGYTF. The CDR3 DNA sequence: TGTGCCAGCAGCTCGCGATACTATGGCTACACCTTC.

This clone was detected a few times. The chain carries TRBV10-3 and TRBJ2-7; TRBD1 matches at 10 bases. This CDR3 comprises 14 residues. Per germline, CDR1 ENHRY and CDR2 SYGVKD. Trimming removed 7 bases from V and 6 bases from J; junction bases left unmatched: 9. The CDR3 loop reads CAITGTGAGGEQYF. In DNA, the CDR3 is TGTGCCATCACTGGGACAGGGGCTGGAGGCGAGCAGTACTTC.

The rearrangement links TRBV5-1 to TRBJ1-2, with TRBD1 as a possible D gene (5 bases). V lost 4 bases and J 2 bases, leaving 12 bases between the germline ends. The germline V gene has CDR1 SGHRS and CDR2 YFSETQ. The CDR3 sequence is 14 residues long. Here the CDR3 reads CASSPFGGNYGYTF. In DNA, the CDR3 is TGCGCCAGCAGCCCCTTCGGGGGGAACTATGGCTACACCTTC.

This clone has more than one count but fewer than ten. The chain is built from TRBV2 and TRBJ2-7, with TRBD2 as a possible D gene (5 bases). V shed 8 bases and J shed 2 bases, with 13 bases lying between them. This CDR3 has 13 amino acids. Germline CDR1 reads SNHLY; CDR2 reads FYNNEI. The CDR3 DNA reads TGTGCCAGCGACGAGGGCGCCGCCTACGAGCAGTACTTC. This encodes CASDEGAAYEQYF.

The CDR3 reads CASSLGTSGMNTGELFF. CDR3 nucleotides: TGTGCCAGCAGCTTAGGGACTAGCGGGATGAACACCGGGGAGCTGTTTTTT. The chain links TRBV7-2 to TRBJ2-2, with 12 bases identical to TRBD2. In germline, CDR1 is SGHTA, CDR2 FQGNSA. V lost 1 base and J lost 1; bases outside the gene matches: 1. This CDR3 contains 17 residues.

The CDR3 reads CASSLGQPYYEQYF. CDR3 DNA: TGTGCCAGCAGTTTGGGACAGCCCTACTACGAGCAGTACTTC. The rearrangement joins TRBV28 to TRBJ2-7; 7 bases map to TRBD1. Germline V CDR1 and CDR2: MDHEN, SYDVKM. This CDR3 spans 14 amino acids. V shed 3 bases, J shed 3 bases, and the junction held 5 bases outside the gene matches. The full variable domain, completed using reference TRBV28 and TRBJ2-7, is DVKVTQSSRYLVKRTGEKVFLECVQDMDHENMFWYRQDPGLGLRLIYFSYDVKMKEKGDIPEGYSVSREKKERFSLILESASTNQTSMYLCASSLGQPYYEQYFGPGTRLTVT.

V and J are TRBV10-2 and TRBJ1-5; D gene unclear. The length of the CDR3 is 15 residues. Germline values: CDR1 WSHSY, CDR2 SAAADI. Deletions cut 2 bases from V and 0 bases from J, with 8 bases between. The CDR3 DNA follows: TGCGCCAGCAGTGAGAACACATATAGCAATCAGCCCCAGCATTTT. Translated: CASSENTYSNQPQHF.

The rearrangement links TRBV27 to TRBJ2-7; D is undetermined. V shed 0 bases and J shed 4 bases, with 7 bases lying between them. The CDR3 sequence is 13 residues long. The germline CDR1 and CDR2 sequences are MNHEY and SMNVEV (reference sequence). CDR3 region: CASSLSPRYEQYF. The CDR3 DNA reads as TGTGCCAGCAGTTTATCTCCCCGGTACGAGCAGTACTTC.

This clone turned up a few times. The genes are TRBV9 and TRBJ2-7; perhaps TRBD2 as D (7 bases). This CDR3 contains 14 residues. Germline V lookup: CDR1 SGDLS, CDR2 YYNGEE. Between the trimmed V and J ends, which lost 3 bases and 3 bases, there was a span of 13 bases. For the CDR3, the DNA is TGTGCCAGCAGCGCAAGGGGGGGGGACTACGAGCAGTACTTC. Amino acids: CASSARGGDYEQYF. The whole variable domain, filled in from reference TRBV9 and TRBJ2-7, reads DSGVTQTPKHLITATGQRVTLRCSPRSGDLSVYWYQQSLDQGLQFLIQYYNGEERAKGNILERFSAQQFPDLHSELNLSSLELGDSALYFCASSARGGDYEQYFGPGTRLTVT.

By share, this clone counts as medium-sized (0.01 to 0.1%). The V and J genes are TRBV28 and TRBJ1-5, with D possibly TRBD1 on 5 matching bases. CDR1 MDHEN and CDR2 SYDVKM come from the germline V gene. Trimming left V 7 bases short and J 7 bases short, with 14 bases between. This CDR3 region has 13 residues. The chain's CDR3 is CASTPGEGQPQHF. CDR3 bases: TGTGCCAGCACCCCCGGGGAGGGGCAGCCCCAGCATTTT.

This CDR3 reads CASSAYRGNFYEQYF. Written as DNA, the CDR3 is TGCGCCAGCAGTGCTTACAGGGGTAACTTCTACGAGCAGTACTTC. This rearrangement joins TRBV10-2 to TRBJ2-7, with 7 bases identical to TRBD1. The CDR3 loop spans 15 amino acids. The germline CDR1 and CDR2 sequences are WSHSY and SAAADI. J gave up 3 bases and V 4 bases, and 9 bases lay outside the gene matches.

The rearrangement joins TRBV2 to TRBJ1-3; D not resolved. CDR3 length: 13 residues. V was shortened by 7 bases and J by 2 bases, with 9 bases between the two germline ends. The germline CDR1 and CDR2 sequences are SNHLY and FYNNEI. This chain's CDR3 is CASKEDPGNTIYF. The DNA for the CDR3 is TGTGCCAGCAAGGAGGATCCTGGAAACACCATATATTTT.

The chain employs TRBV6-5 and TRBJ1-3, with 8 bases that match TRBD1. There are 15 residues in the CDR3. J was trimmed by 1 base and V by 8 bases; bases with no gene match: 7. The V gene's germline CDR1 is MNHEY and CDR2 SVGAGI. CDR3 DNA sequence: TGTGCCAGCGGGTCGTACAGGGGGTCTGGAAACACCATATATTTT. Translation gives CASGSYRGSGNTIYF.

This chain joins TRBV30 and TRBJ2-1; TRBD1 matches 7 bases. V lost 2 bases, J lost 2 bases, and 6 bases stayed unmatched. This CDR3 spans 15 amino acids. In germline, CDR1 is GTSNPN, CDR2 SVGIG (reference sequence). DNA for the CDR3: TGTGCCTGGAGTCGGGACAGCTCTACCTACAATGAGCAGTTCTTC. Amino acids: CAWSRDSSTYNEQFF.

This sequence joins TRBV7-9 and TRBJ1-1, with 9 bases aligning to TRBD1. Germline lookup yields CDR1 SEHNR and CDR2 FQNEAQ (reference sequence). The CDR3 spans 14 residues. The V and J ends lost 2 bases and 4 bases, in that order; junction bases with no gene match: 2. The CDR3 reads CASSLRTGVTEAFF. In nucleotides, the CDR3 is TGTGCCAGCAGCTTAAGGACAGGGGTCACTGAAGCTTTCTTT.

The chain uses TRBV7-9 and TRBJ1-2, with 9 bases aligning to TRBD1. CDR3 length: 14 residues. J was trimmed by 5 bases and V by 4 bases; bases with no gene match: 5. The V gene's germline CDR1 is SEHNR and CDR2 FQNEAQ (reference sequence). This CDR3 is CASSSGTGWYGYTF. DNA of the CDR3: TGTGCCAGCAGCTCCGGGACAGGGTGGTATGGCTACACCTTC.

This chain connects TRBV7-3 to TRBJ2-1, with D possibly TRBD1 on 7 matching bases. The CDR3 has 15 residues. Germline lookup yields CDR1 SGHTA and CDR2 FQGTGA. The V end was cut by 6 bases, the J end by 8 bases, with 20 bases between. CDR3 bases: TGTGCCAGCAGGTCCTGGAGGGGGCGATCCGATGAGCAGTTCTTC. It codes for CASRSWRGRSDEQFF.

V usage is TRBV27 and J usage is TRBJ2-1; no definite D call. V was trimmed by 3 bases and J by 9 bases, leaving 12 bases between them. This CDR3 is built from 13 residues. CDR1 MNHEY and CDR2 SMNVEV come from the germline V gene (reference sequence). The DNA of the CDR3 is TGTGCCAGCAGTTTTGTCGCCCGGAGTGAGCAGTTCTTC. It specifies CASSFVARSEQFF.